The 26 T cell receptor beta chains below were found in one sample sequenced in a study of siplizumab effects on memory and regulatory T cells. Method: immunoSEQ multiplex PCR; TCRdb's copy keeps in-frame clones and lacks some. The sample lists some 97,000 clones, around 92% occurring once. Sequenced material: CD4+ T cells sorted from blood. The receptor set was obtained from a human donor in good health.

This clone was picked up one time. The chain recombines TRBV10-3 with TRBJ2-3; D may be TRBD1 (6 bases). V lost 5 bases and J 5 bases, leaving 8 bases between the germline ends. The CDR3 is 12 residues long. The V gene's germline CDR1 is ENHRY and CDR2 SYGVKD. The CDR3 is CAISPRGDTQYF. As DNA, the CDR3 is TGTGCCATCAGTCCCAGGGGAGATACGCAGTATTTT.

The chain combines TRBV4-1 with TRBJ2-5; no reliable D call. CDR3 length equals 10 residues. V lost 4 bases, J lost 10 bases, and 7 bases lay in between. CDR1 is MGHRA, CDR2 YSYEKL, per germline. The CDR3 nucleotides read TGCGCCAGCAGCCCTACCGTCCAGTACTTC. Translation: CASSPTVQYF.

The chain uses TRBV19 and TRBJ1-1; 7 nucleotides line up with TRBD1. The CDR3 loop spans 14 amino acids. The V gene's germline CDR1 is LNHDA and CDR2 SQIVND (reference sequence). The ends lost 5 bases at V and 3 bases at J; junction bases unmatched: 6. DNA for the CDR3: TGTGCCAGTAGTGACCGGGGGACAGACACTGAAGCTTTCTTT. This translates into CASSDRGTDTEAFF. Full variable domain (missing parts from reference TRBV19 and TRBJ1-1): DGGITQSPKYLFRKEGQNVTLSCEQNLNHDAMYWYRQDPGQGLRLIYYSQIVNDFQKGDIAEGYSVSREKKESFPLTVTSAQKNPTAFYLCASSDRGTDTEAFFGQGTRLTVV.

This clone was recorded once. The chain employs TRBV19 and TRBJ2-4, with a tentative D call TRBD2 (5 bases). The length of the CDR3 is 13 residues. CDR1 is LNHDA, CDR2 SQIVND, per germline (reference sequence). Trimming pared 8 bases from V and 13 bases from J, leaving 21 bases between. The CDR3 DNA is TGTGCCAGTTCCCCGAGCGAGGGTGGAACACAGTACTTC. It codes for CASSPSEGGTQYF.

This clone has just one count. This chain uses TRBV7-3 with TRBJ2-3, with D maybe TRBD2 (5 bases). CDR1 and CDR2 (germline): SGHTA, FQGTGA. V was clipped by 0 bases and J by 6 bases, with 13 bases between them. This CDR3 has 15 amino acids. CDR3 in amino acids: CASSLTPLGPDTQYF. The CDR3 coding sequence is TGTGCCAGCAGCTTAACCCCACTAGGCCCGGATACGCAGTATTTT. Using reference TRBV7-3 and TRBJ2-3 for the parts outside the CDR3, the full variable domain is GAGVSQTPSNKVTEKGKYVELRCDPISGHTALYWYRQSLGQGPEFLIYFQGTGAADDSGLPNDRFFAVRPEGSVSTLKIQRTERGDSAVYLCASSLTPLGPDTQYFGPGTRLTVL.

This clone was found once. The chain combines TRBV10-2 with TRBJ2-3, with 7 bases fitting TRBD1. CDR1 and CDR2 (germline): WSHSY, SAAADI. V lost 3 bases and J lost 4; bases outside the gene matches: 1. This CDR3 comprises 13 residues. CDR3 sequence: CASSDQGADTQYF. CDR3 sequence (DNA): TGCGCCAGCAGTGATCAGGGGGCAGATACGCAGTATTTT.

The rearrangement links TRBV9 to TRBJ2-7; D uncertain. The germline gives CDR1 SGDLS, CDR2 YYNGEE. With 0 bases removed from V and 0 bases from J, the gap between germline ends came to 7 bases. CDR3 length: 14 amino acids. The CDR3 bases are TGTGCCAGCAGCGTAGGTTCGAACTCCTACGAGCAGTACTTC. This translates into CASSVGSNSYEQYF. The full variable domain, with the rest looked up from reference TRBV9 and TRBJ2-7, is DSGVTQTPKHLITATGQRVTLRCSPRSGDLSVYWYQQSLDQGLQFLIQYYNGEERAKGNILERFSAQQFPDLHSELNLSSLELGDSALYFCASSVGSNSYEQYFGPGTRLTVT.

The J gene is TRBJ1-5, the V gene TRBV29-1; TRBD1 aligns across 7 bases. Germline V CDR1 and CDR2: SQVTM, ANQGSEA. With 4 bases clipped from V and 2 bases from J, the junction kept 5 bases outside the gene matches. The CDR3 runs to 14 residues. The DNA for the CDR3 is TGCAGCGTTGGAGGGGGCTGGGGCAATCAGCCCCAGCATTTT. It specifies CSVGGGWGNQPQHF.

The rearrangement joins TRBV27 to TRBJ2-1; 9 nucleotides align to TRBD1. Germline V lookup: CDR1 MNHEY, CDR2 SMNVEV (reference sequence). Trimming removed 2 bases from V and 3 bases from J; junction bases left unmatched: 5. The CDR3 extends over 16 amino acids. The CDR3: CASSLIQGAVYNEQFF. The DNA for the CDR3 is TGTGCCAGCAGTTTAATACAGGGGGCGGTCTACAATGAGCAGTTCTTC.

The rearrangement links TRBV25-1 to TRBJ1-2, with D unclear. V lost 0 bases and J 0 bases, leaving 8 bases between the germline ends. The CDR3 runs to 15 residues. The germline V gene has CDR1 MGHDK and CDR2 SYGVNS. The DNA of the CDR3 is TGTGCCAGCAGTGAATACGGCCATTCTAACTATGGCTACACCTTC. Translated, it gives CASSEYGHSNYGYTF.

The chain recombines TRBV2 with TRBJ1-4, with D possibly matching TRBD1 (5 bases). V dropped 6 bases and J dropped 6 bases, with 14 bases sitting between them. The germline gives CDR1 SNHLY, CDR2 FYNNEI. The CDR3 spans 14 residues. CDR3 loop: CASRAGTMDEKLFF. In DNA form, the CDR3 reads TGTGCCAGCAGGGCCGGGACGATGGATGAAAAACTGTTTTTT.

This clone came up once. The rearrangement links TRBV7-8 to TRBJ2-7; 11 bases map to TRBD2. Trimming removed 5 bases from V and 3 bases from J; junction bases left unmatched: 3. Per germline, CDR1 SGHVS and CDR2 FQNEAQ. The CDR3 is made up of 14 amino acids. The CDR3 reads CASSPTSGGYEQYF. Written as DNA, the CDR3 is TGTGCCAGCAGCCCAACTAGCGGGGGCTACGAGCAGTACTTC.

The CDR3 DNA sequence: TGTGCCAGCAGCCAAGCACCCCCTAGCGGGGAAAACGAGCAGTACTTC. This translates into CASSQAPPSGENEQYF. The chain links TRBV4-2 to TRBJ2-7; the match to TRBD2 covers 9 bases. Germline V gives CDR1 LGHNA, CDR2 YNFKEQ. The CDR3 length is 16 residues. Trimming at V came to 1 base and at J to 5 bases, leaving 9 bases not matched to a gene.

The V and J genes are TRBV4-2 and TRBJ2-7, with D possibly matching TRBD2 (6 bases). Germline CDR1 reads LGHNA; CDR2 reads YNFKEQ. This CDR3 is built from 13 residues. V was pared by 0 bases and J by 7 bases, with 10 bases between. The CDR3 reads CASSQDGTREQYF. CDR3 nucleotide sequence: TGTGCCAGCAGCCAAGACGGGACTCGGGAGCAGTACTTC.

The chain employs TRBV5-4 and TRBJ2-6; D gene uncertain. Germline values: CDR1 SGHNT, CDR2 YYREEE (reference sequence). This CDR3 spans 18 amino acids. The V and J ends lost 4 bases and 4 bases respectively, with 21 bases between them. The CDR3 nucleotides are TGTGCCAGCAGCCCGAAAGACGGACGGCTCCTCGGGGCCAACGTCCTGACTTTC. Its protein product is CASSPKDGRLLGANVLTF.

This rearrangement joins TRBV10-1 to TRBJ1-5; D is unclear. The CDR3 is 15 residues long. Germline CDR1 and CDR2: WNHNN and SYGVQD (reference sequence). V lost 3 bases and J 0 bases, leaving 9 bases between the germline ends. The CDR3 DNA is TGCGCCAGCAGTGAAACAGATTATAGCAATCAGCCCCAGCATTTT. Its translation is CASSETDYSNQPQHF.

The chain employs TRBV7-9 and TRBJ1-1; maybe TRBD1 (5 bases). The CDR3 consists of 14 residues. Germline values: CDR1 SEHNR, CDR2 FQNEAQ (reference sequence). Trimming took off 5 bases at V and 0 bases at J, with 10 bases between the two ends. CDR3 protein: CASSPGLMNTEAFF. CDR3 sequence (DNA): TGTGCCAGCAGCCCAGGGCTAATGAACACTGAAGCTTTCTTT.

The V and J genes are TRBV18 and TRBJ1-1; no clear D. The CDR3 runs to 13 residues. Deletions cut 10 bases from V and 1 base from J, with 13 bases between. The V gene's germline CDR1 is KGHSH and CDR2 LQKENI. CDR3 sequence (DNA): TGTGCCACCCTGGGAGGGCCGAACACTGAAGCTTTCTTT. It translates to CATLGGPNTEAFF.

J is TRBJ1-1 and V is TRBV11-2; TRBD1 is a possible D gene (5 bases). Trimming removed 0 bases at V and 8 bases at J, with 10 bases between. Germline loops: CDR1 SGHAT, CDR2 FQNNGV. CDR3 length: 13 amino acids. The CDR3 nucleotides read TGTGCCAGCAGCTTAGATTCGTGGGGCGAAGCTTTCTTT. Translated, it gives CASSLDSWGEAFF.

This rearrangement joins TRBV30 to TRBJ1-6; D is possibly TRBD1 (5 bases). Germline CDR1 is GTSNPN and CDR2 is SVGIG (reference sequence). This CDR3 spans 13 amino acids. Trimming removed 5 bases at V and 11 bases at J, with 16 bases between. The CDR3 region is CAWCLNSGTPLHF. Here the CDR3 DNA reads TGTGCCTGGTGTCTGAACTCAGGGACACCCCTCCACTTT.

This chain uses TRBV7-9 with TRBJ1-2, with 7 bases matching TRBD1. The germline CDR1 and CDR2 sequences are SEHNR and FQNEAQ (reference sequence). The CDR3 runs to 15 residues. J gave up 8 bases and V 1 base, and 10 bases lay outside the gene matches. This CDR3 is CASSLGRDSVWGYTF. The CDR3 region has the DNA TGTGCCAGCAGCTTAGGTCGGGACAGTGTATGGGGCTACACCTTC.

The V call is TRBV5-1, the J call TRBJ2-2; TRBD2 matches 7 bases. CDR3 length: 15 residues. Germline-derived CDR1 and CDR2 are SGHRS and YFSETQ. The V gene end was trimmed by 5 bases and the J gene end by 2 bases; junction bases not matched to a gene: 6. CDR3 protein: CASSRGVTNTGELFF. The CDR3 DNA is TGCGCCAGCAGTCGGGGGGTCACAAACACCGGGGAGCTGTTTTTT. Looking up the rest from reference TRBV5-1 and TRBJ2-2 gives the full variable domain: KAGVTQTPRYLIKTRGQQVTLSCSPISGHRSVSWYQQTPGQGLQFLFEYFSETQRNKGNFPGRFSGRQFSNSRSEMNVSTLELGDSALYLCASSRGVTNTGELFFGEGSRLTVL.

This clone appeared a single time. This rearrangement joins TRBV19 to TRBJ2-1; TRBD1 might be the D (5 bases). Germline V CDR1 and CDR2: LNHDA, SQIVND (reference sequence). V lost 8 bases to trimming and J lost 3 bases, with 14 bases between them. This CDR3 spans 14 amino acids. CDR3 nucleotide sequence: TGTGCCAGTCATGACAGAAATTACTACAATGAGCAGTTCTTC. It is translated as CASHDRNYYNEQFF.

The J gene is TRBJ1-6, the V gene TRBV6-6; 7 bases agree with TRBD1. With V trimmed by 6 bases and J by 6 bases, 8 bases remained unmatched. This CDR3 region has 15 residues. Germline V lookup: CDR1 MNHNY, CDR2 SVGAGI (reference sequence). Written as DNA, the CDR3 is TGTGCCAGCAGGGAGACAGGGACCGTTAATTCACCCCTCCACTTT. The encoded protein is CASRETGTVNSPLHF.

This clone was counted once. This chain links TRBV4-1 with TRBJ1-3; D is ambiguous. Trimming took off 0 bases at V and 0 bases at J, with 12 bases between the two ends. The CDR3 loop spans 17 amino acids. Germline-derived CDR1 and CDR2 are MGHRA and YSYEKL. In DNA form, the CDR3 reads TGCGCCAGCAGCCAAGAAGGTCAGGCCTCCTCTGGAAACACCATATATTTT. Its translation is CASSQEGQASSGNTIYF.

This chain links TRBV14 with TRBJ1-2, with D possibly being TRBD1 (5 bases). CDR3 length: 13 amino acids. The germline gives CDR1 SGHDN, CDR2 FVKESK. The V end lost 0 bases, the J end lost 4 bases, and 6 bases lay between the germline ends. For the CDR3, the DNA is TGTGCCAGCAGCCAAGAAGGGGCCTATGGCTACACCTTC. It translates to CASSQEGAYGYTF. The entire variable domain, with the rest obtained from reference TRBV14 and TRBJ1-2, is as follows: EAGVTQFPSHSVIEKGQTVTLRCDPISGHDNLYWYRRVMGKEIKFLLHFVKESKQDESGMPNNRFLAERTGGTYSTLKVQPAELEDSGVYFCASSQEGAYGYTFGSGTRLTVV.